This is a list of T cell receptor beta chains from one sample in a study of sequential checkpoint blockade in melanoma. TCRdb's table, derived via immunoSEQ multiplex PCR, lists solely in-frame clones and lacks some. The sample consists of around 15,000 clones, 90% to 95% of them appearing once. Material: CD8+ T cells sorted from blood (inferred from file names), obtained from a patient given nivolumab and ipilimumab in sequence. The receptor set was obtained from a human donor with melanoma. Each CDR3 is given with its conserved first and last residue. Rows may omit the clone size; those that give it use once, few, many or a size class.

j_call: TRBJ2-1
clone_size: .
v_call: TRBV5-6
cdr3_aa: CASSDWGLANEQFF

j_call: TRBJ2-7
clone_size: .
v_call: TRBV6-5
cdr3_aa: CASSPSRSSKGEQYF

j_call: TRBJ1-1
clone_size: .
v_call: TRBV4-1
cdr3_aa: CASSQDVGRGRKETEAFF

j_call: TRBJ2-7
clone_size: once
v_call: TRBV5-4
cdr3_aa: CASSPRPLDRDEQYF

j_call: TRBJ1-1
clone_size: .
v_call: TRBV7-8
cdr3_aa: CASSPYGGGLGTEAFF

j_call: TRBJ2-7
clone_size: .
v_call: TRBV6-5
cdr3_aa: CASRLGTSGFYEQYF

j_call: TRBJ1-4
clone_size: .
v_call: TRBV7-9
cdr3_aa: CASSLLSRRNEKLFF

j_call: TRBJ1-2
clone_size: .
v_call: TRBV13
cdr3_aa: CASSAGLGGYGYTF

j_call: TRBJ2-7
clone_size: .
v_call: TRBV27
cdr3_aa: CASSWSQDYEQYF

j_call: TRBJ2-1
clone_size: .
v_call: TRBV5-1
cdr3_aa: CASSLGTSGSGFDEQFF

j_call: TRBJ2-1
clone_size: .
v_call: TRBV9
cdr3_aa: CASSAPRQGAYNEQFF

j_call: TRBJ1-1
clone_size: .
v_call: TRBV7-6
cdr3_aa: CASSPGQGNTEAFF

j_call: TRBJ1-1
clone_size: .
v_call: TRBV2
cdr3_aa: CASSSGEYTEAFF

j_call: TRBJ2-1
clone_size: .
v_call: TRBV7-9
cdr3_aa: CASSFRDRRDEQFF

j_call: TRBJ1-1
clone_size: few
v_call: TRBV6-5
cdr3_aa: CASSYWTGVVFF

j_call: TRBJ2-7
clone_size: .
v_call: TRBV7-6
cdr3_aa: CASSPPSSSYEQYF

j_call: TRBJ1-2
clone_size: .
v_call: TRBV7-9
cdr3_aa: CASSLTPRFPDYGYTF

j_call: TRBJ1-5
clone_size: once
v_call: TRBV7-9
cdr3_aa: CASSFGQGGNQPQHF

j_call: TRBJ1-1
clone_size: .
v_call: TRBV4-1
cdr3_aa: CASSQVGTVEAFF

j_call: TRBJ1-4
clone_size: .
v_call: TRBV5-6
cdr3_aa: CASSYPGGGEKLFF

j_call: TRBJ2-7
clone_size: .
v_call: TRBV15
cdr3_aa: CATSRDRQGGVYEQYF

j_call: TRBJ1-6
clone_size: .
v_call: TRBV7-9
cdr3_aa: CASSDQSQGGIPPLHF

j_call: TRBJ1-3
clone_size: .
v_call: TRBV21-1
cdr3_aa: CASSKNGPGHLGNTIYF

j_call: TRBJ2-7
clone_size: .
v_call: TRBV9
cdr3_aa: CASSSRQDRGRGEQYF

j_call: TRBJ1-1
clone_size: once
v_call: TRBV29-1
cdr3_aa: CSAVWQGNTEAFF

j_call: TRBJ1-5
clone_size: few
v_call: TRBV19
cdr3_aa: CASSIARVPNQPQHF

j_call: TRBJ1-1
clone_size: .
v_call: TRBV28
cdr3_aa: CASSPQTGAVNTEAFF

j_call: TRBJ1-1
clone_size: once
v_call: TRBV18
cdr3_aa: CASSPPTRGTEAFF

j_call: TRBJ1-1
clone_size: .
v_call: TRBV2
cdr3_aa: CASSTQDRAPEAFF

j_call: TRBJ2-7
clone_size: few
v_call: TRBV6-5
cdr3_aa: CASSLTGDSSYEQYF

j_call: TRBJ2-7
clone_size: .
v_call: TRBV4-3
cdr3_aa: CASSQVATGKIYEQYF

j_call: TRBJ2-7
clone_size: .
v_call: TRBV7-3
cdr3_aa: CASSPQNSYEQYF

j_call: TRBJ1-1
clone_size: .
v_call: TRBV2
cdr3_aa: CISFLGFDRVNTEAFF

j_call: TRBJ1-2
clone_size: .
v_call: TRBV28
cdr3_aa: CASSLQGRSGTGFGYTF

j_call: TRBJ2-7
clone_size: .
v_call: TRBV2
cdr3_aa: CASSEFGGTLYEQYF

j_call: TRBJ1-3
clone_size: .
v_call: TRBV19
cdr3_aa: CASSTQGSSGNTIYF

j_call: TRBJ2-7
clone_size: .
v_call: TRBV7-2
cdr3_aa: CASSGDRKPDYEQYF

j_call: TRBJ2-7
clone_size: few
v_call: TRBV6-1
cdr3_aa: CASSEAINRYYEQYF

j_call: TRBJ1-3
clone_size: .
v_call: TRBV9
cdr3_aa: CASSDPGQGAGNTIYF

j_call: TRBJ1-6
clone_size: .
v_call: TRBV6-5
cdr3_aa: CASSDSRPDNSPLHF

j_call: TRBJ2-7
clone_size: .
v_call: TRBV6-6
cdr3_aa: CASSLLDFSVYEQYF